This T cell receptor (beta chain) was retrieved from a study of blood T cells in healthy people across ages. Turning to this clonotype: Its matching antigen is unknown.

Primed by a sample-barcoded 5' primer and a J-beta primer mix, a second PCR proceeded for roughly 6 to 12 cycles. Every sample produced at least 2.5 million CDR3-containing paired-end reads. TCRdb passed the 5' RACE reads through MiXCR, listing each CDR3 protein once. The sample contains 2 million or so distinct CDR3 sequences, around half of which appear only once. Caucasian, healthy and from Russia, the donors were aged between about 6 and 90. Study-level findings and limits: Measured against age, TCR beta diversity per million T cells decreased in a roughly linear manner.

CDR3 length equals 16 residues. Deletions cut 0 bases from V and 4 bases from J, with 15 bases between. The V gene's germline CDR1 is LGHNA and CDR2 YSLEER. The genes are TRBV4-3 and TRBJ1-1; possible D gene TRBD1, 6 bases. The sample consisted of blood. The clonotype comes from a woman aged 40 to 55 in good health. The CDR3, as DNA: TGCGCCAGCAGCCAAGATTTCTACAGGGAGGGCACTGAAGCTTTCTTT. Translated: CASSQDFYREGTEAFF.